The rows below give T cell receptor beta chains drawn from one sample of a study of T cells in Graves' hyperthyroidism and ophthalmopathy. TCRdb processed the multiplex PCR reads anew with MiXCR; each CDR3 protein has one entry. This table has some 580,000 distinct CDR3 sequences, about a sixth appearing once. The sample taken for sequencing was blood. The receptors derive from a woman in her thirties or forties with Graves' ophthalmopathy. The CDR3 runs from the conserved cysteine through the conserved F or W. A D gene is named only where the DNA matches it firmly. Not every row has a clone size; where given, it reads once, few, many or a size class.

TRBV30	many	TRBJ2-5	TRBD2	TGTGCCTGGAGTCGAACTAGCGGACAAGAGACCCAGTACTTC	CAWSRTSGQETQYF
TRBV9	NA	TRBJ2-2	TRBD2	TGTGCCAGCAGCGTAGGGCTAGCGGGAGTCGGCGGCACCGGGGAGCTGTTTTTT	CASSVGLAGVGGTGELFF
TRBV12-3/TRBV12-4	many	TRBJ1-5	NA	TGTGCCAGCAGTTTGAGAGGGGATCAGCCCCAGCATTTT	CASSLRGDQPQHF
TRBV6-1	few	TRBJ1-2	NA	TGTGCCAGCAGTGAACACGGACGGAATAACTATGGCTACACCTTC	CASSEHGRNNYGYTF
TRBV7-8	many	TRBJ1-1	TRBD1	TGTGCCAGCAGCTTAGCCGGACAGGGGGTGACTGAAGCTTTCTTT	CASSLAGQGVTEAFF
TRBV20-1	NA	TRBJ2-1	NA	TGCAGTGCTCGTTCGCGTTTCTTGAGTGAGCAGTTCTTC	CSARSRFLSEQFF
TRBV29-1	NA	TRBJ1-2	NA	TGCAGCGTTGAAGATCTCAAGGGGAGGGACTATGGCTACACCTTC	CSVEDLKGRDYGYTF
TRBV12-3/TRBV12-4	NA	TRBJ1-1	NA	TGTGCCAGCAGTTGGTCCAGGCAGGTGAACACTGAAGCTTTCTTT	CASSWSRQVNTEAFF
TRBV20-1	many	TRBJ1-1	TRBD1	TGCAGTGCTAAACAGGGGGGGGCTTTCTTT	CSAKQGGAFF
TRBV7-8	few	TRBJ1-6	NA	TGTGCCAGCAGCCCTAGGGGCAGGGGTCAAGCCTATAATTCACCCCTCCACTTT	CASSPRGRGQAYNSPLHF
TRBV6-1	NA	TRBJ2-7	NA	TGTGCCAGCAGACCCGGGCTAGGCTTAGGGCAGTACTTC	CASRPGLGLGQYF
TRBV28	few	TRBJ1-6	NA	TGTGCCAGCAGTTCCGGACAGACCTATAATTCACCCCTCCACTTT	CASSSGQTYNSPLHF
TRBV29-1	many	TRBJ2-7	TRBD1	TGCAGCGTTGGGGCCTCCCCGGGACAGGGGATTTACGAGCAGTACTTC	CSVGASPGQGIYEQYF
TRBV7-2	NA	TRBJ2-6	TRBD2	TGTGCCAGCAGCTTACGGGGGGGGGCTGGGGCCAACGTCCTGACTTTC	CASSLRGGAGANVLTF
TRBV30	many	TRBJ2-3	NA	TGTGCCTGGAGCTCGGGACCTACAGATACGCAGTATTTT	CAWSSGPTDTQYF
TRBV2	many	TRBJ1-1	NA	TGTGCCAGCAGTGAAGTTAGGACTGAAGCTTTCTTT	CASSEVRTEAFF
TRBV6-1	few	TRBJ2-7	NA	TGTGCCACCCACGGAGCAGGTCGAGGTTACGAGCAGTACTTC	CATHGAGRGYEQYF
TRBV6-5	NA	TRBJ2-3	TRBD2	TGTGCCAGCAAAAAAAGCGGGAGAGCAGATACGCAGTATTTT	CASKKSGRADTQYF
TRBV7-8	many	TRBJ2-3	NA	TGTGCCAGCACAGTCAGTAGCGGTCCTAGCACAGATACGCAGTATTTT	CASTVSSGPSTDTQYF
TRBV12-3/TRBV12-4	many	TRBJ2-7	NA	TGTGCCAGCAGTTTTGGGGGATCAGGAGGAAACGAGCAGTACTTC	CASSFGGSGGNEQYF
TRBV7-2	many	TRBJ2-1	TRBD2	TGTGCCAGCAGCGCGCCGGGACTAGCGGGGGGTCACATATACAATGAGCAGTTCTTC	CASSAPGLAGGHIYNEQFF
TRBV18	many	TRBJ2-1	NA	TGTGCCAGCTCACCAGAGGAATACAATGAGCAGTTCTTC	CASSPEEYNEQFF
TRBV12-3/TRBV12-4	NA	TRBJ2-1	NA	TGTGCCAGCAGTTTGGCCAATGTGCCGAACAATGAGCAGTCCTTC	CASSLANVPNNEQSF
TRBV20-1	NA	TRBJ2-5	NA	TGCAGTGCTAGTATTTCGGACTACCAAGAGACCCAGTACTTC	CSASISDYQETQYF